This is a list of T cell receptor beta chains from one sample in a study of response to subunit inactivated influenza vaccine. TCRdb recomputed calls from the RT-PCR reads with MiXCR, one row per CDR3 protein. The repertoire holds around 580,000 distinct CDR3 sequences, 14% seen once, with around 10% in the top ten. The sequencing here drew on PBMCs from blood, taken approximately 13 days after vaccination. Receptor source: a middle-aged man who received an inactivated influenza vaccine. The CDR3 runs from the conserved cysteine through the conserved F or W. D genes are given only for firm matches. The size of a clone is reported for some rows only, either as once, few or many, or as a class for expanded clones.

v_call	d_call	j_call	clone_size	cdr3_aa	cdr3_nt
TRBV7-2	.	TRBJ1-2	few	CASSLVEQTYGYTF	TGTGCCAGCAGCTTAGTAGAGCAGACTTATGGCTACACCTTC
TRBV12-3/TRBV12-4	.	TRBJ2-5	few	CASSFSGRRETQYF	TGTGCCAGCAGTTTTTCAGGGAGAAGGGAGACCCAGTACTTC
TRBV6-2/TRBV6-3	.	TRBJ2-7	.	CASRETTMGREQYF	TGTGCCAGCAGAGAAACCACCATGGGTCGGGAGCAGTACTTC
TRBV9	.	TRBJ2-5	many	CASSVGVRVQETQYF	TGTGCCAGCAGCGTAGGTGTCCGAGTCCAAGAGACCCAGTACTTC
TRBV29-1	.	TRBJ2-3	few	CSVEVAGDTQYF	TGCAGCGTTGAAGTAGCTGGGGATACGCAGTATTTT
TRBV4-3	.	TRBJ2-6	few	CASSRLGSGANVLTF	TGCGCCAGCAGCCGCTTAGGCTCTGGGGCCAACGTCCTGACTTTC
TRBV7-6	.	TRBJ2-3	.	CASSQQLGDEDTQYF	TGTGCCAGCAGCCAGCAACTAGGTGACGAAGATACGCAGTATTTT
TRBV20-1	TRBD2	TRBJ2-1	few	CSAYPPFSGTYNEQFF	TGCAGTGCTTACCCACCCTTTAGCGGGACCTACAATGAGCAGTTCTTC
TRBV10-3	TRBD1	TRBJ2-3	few	CAISDPRQGSTDTQYF	TGTGCCATCAGTGACCCCAGACAGGGGTCAACAGATACGCAGTATTTT
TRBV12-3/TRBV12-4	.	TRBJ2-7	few	CASSLSAGGEQYF	TGTGCCAGCAGCCTTAGTGCGGGTGGGGAGCAGTACTTC
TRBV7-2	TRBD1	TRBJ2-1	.	CASSLRTGIVYNNEQFF	TGTGCCAGCAGCCTCCGGACAGGAATAGTCTATAACAATGAGCAGTTCTTC
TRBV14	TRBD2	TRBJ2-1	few	CASSHWGDYNNEQFF	TGTGCCAGCAGCCACTGGGGGGACTATAACAATGAGCAGTTCTTC
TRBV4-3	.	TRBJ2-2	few	CASSQAVGAGELFF	TGCGCCAGCAGCCAAGCGGTGGGGGCCGGGGAGCTGTTTTTT
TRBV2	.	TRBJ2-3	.	CASSEFRGKADTQYF	TGTGCCAGCAGTGAATTCAGGGGAAAGGCAGATACGCAGTATTTT
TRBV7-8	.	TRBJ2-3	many	CASSPMDTQYF	TGTGCCAGCAGCCCCATGGATACGCAGTATTTT
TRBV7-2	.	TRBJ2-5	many	CASSLVGGRETQYF	TGTGCCAGCAGCTTAGTGGGGGGCCGAGAGACCCAGTACTTC
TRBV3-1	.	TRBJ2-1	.	CASSQDWDEKFNEQFF	TGTGCCAGCAGCCAAGATTGGGACGAGAAGTTCAATGAGCAGTTCTTC
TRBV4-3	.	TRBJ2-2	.	CASSQDPLTPTGELFF	TGCGCCAGCAGCCAAGATCCTCTAACTCCAACCGGGGAGCTGTTTTTT
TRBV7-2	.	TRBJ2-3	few	CASTGGNTDTQYF	TGTGCCAGCACAGGTGGCAACACAGATACGCAGTATTTT
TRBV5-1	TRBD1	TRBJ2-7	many	CASSLDRGRDEQYF	TGTGCCAGCAGCTTGGACAGGGGGCGAGACGAGCAGTACTTC
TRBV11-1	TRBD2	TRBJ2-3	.	CASSLAGLAGDLSDTQYF	TGTGCCAGCAGCTTAGCGGGACTAGCGGGAGATCTTTCAGATACGCAGTATTTT
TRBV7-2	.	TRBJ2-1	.	CASSLVRRPEQFF	TGTGCCAGCAGCTTAGTACGGCGGCCCGAGCAGTTCTTC
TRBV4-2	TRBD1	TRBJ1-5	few	CASSPQGEQPQHF	TGTGCCAGCAGCCCACAGGGGGAACAGCCCCAGCATTTT
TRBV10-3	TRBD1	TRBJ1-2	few	CAIRETGENGYTF	TGTGCCATCAGGGAGACAGGGGAAAACGGCTACACCTTC
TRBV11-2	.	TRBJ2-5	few	CASSLSPQNQETQYF	TGTGCCAGCAGCTTAAGCCCACAGAACCAAGAGACCCAGTACTTC
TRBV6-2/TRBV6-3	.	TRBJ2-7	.	CASRDREQYF	TGTGCCAGCCGAGACAGGGAGCAGTACTTC
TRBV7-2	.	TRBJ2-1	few	CASSSPKYNEQFF	TGTGCCAGCAGCTCCCCCAAATACAATGAGCAGTTCTTC
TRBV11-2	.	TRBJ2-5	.	CASSLGRTEAQYF	TGTGCCAGCAGCTTAGGCAGGACGGAAGCCCAGTACTTC
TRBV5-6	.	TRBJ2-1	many	CASSGANNEQFF	TGTGCCAGCAGTGGCGCTAACAATGAGCAGTTCTTC
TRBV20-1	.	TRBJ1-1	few	CSASDIGAGTEAFF	TGCAGTGCCTCCGATATAGGGGCTGGGACTGAAGCTTTCTTT
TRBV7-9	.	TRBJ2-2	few	CASSLQGSRPGELFF	TGTGCCAGCAGCTTACAGGGAAGTAGGCCCGGGGAGCTGTTTTTT
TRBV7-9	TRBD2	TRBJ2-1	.	CASSLVASGRPNEQFF	TGTGCCAGCAGCTTAGTTGCTAGCGGGAGACCCAATGAGCAGTTCTTC
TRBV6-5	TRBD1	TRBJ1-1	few	CASSYSGQGASINTEAFF	TGTGCCAGCAGTTACTCGGGACAGGGGGCGTCGATAAACACTGAAGCTTTCTTT
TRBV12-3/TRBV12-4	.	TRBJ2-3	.	CASSYPPEAEHTDTQYF	TGTGCCAGCAGTTACCCTCCGGAGGCGGAACACACAGATACGCAGTATTTT
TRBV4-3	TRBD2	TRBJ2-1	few	CASSQLAGSYNEQFF	TGCGCCAGCAGCCAATTAGCGGGCTCCTACAATGAGCAGTTCTTC
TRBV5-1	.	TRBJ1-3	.	CASSLRSEGNTIYF	TGCGCCAGCAGCTTGCGGAGTGAGGGAAACACCATATATTTT
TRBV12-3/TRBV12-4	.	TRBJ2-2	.	CASSSLPSNTGELFF	TGTGCCAGCAGTTCGCTACCATCGAACACCGGGGAGCTGTTTTTT
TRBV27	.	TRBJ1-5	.	CASSSRGVMGGRNQPQHF	TGTGCCAGCAGTTCTCGCGGGGTAATGGGCGGTCGCAATCAGCCCCAGCATTTT
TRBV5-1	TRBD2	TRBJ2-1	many	CASSFFGGSSYNEQFF	TGCGCCAGCAGCTTTTTTGGCGGGAGTTCCTACAATGAGCAGTTCTTC
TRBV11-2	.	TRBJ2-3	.	CASRAPTGAPSDTQYF	TGTGCCAGCAGGGCCCCGACGGGGGCGCCGTCAGATACGCAGTATTTT
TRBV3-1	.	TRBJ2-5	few	CASSQDALGETQYF	TGTGCCAGCAGCCAAGACGCCCTCGGGGAGACCCAGTACTTC
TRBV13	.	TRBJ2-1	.	CASSLAGAGTAEQFF	TGTGCCAGCAGCTTAGCGGGGGCCGGTACTGCCGAGCAGTTCTTC